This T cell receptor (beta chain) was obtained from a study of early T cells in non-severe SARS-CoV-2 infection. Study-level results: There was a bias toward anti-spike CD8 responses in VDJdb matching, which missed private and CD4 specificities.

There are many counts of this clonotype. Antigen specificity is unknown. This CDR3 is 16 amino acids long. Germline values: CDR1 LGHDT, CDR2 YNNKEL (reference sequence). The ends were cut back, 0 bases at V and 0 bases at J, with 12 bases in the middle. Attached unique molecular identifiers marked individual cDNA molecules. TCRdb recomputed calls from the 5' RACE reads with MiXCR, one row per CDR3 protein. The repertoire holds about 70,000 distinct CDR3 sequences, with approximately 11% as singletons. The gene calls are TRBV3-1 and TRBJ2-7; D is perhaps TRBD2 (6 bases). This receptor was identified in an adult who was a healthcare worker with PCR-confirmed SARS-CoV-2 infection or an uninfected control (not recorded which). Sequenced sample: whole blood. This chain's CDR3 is CASSQDEGGASYEQYF. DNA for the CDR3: TGTGCCAGCAGCCAAGATGAGGGCGGGGCCTCCTACGAGCAGTACTTC.